This note documents a single T cell receptor beta chain sequence. As originally analysed: By means of reference gene primer amplification, nucleated cell counts were estimated. Repertoires were generated with immunoSEQ multiplex PCR, while TCRdb's copy carries only in-frame clones and drops some. D and trimming come from the DNA, and the V and J calls and clone size come from that table. The sample holds 250,000 to 300,000 clones; about 90% are singletons and the top ten take about 12%. V lost 1 base to trimming and J lost 2 bases, with 18 bases between them. The CDR3 runs 18 residues. Germline values: CDR1 MDHEN, CDR2 SYDVKM. These data are taken from a study of blood T cell repertoires in COVID-19. Seattle's enrolled individuals joined amid active infection and were then monitored longitudinally.

The chain links TRBV28 to TRBJ1-5, with D possibly TRBD1 on 6 matching bases. The TCR originated in a woman younger than 45 with COVID-19, enrolled during active disease. Input material: peripheral blood. The chain's CDR3 is CASSLYIQGWDGNQPQHF. The CDR3 coding sequence is TGTGCCAGCAGTTTATACATACAGGGCTGGGACGGCAATCAGCCCCAGCATTTT.